This T cell receptor (beta chain) is drawn from a study of cytomegalovirus exposure and HLA in healthy donors (dated by TCRdb to about 2017). For the study in its entirety: According to an earlier analysis of 587 of the donors, roughly 180 million T cells yielded 117 million unique TCR beta sequences and around 300 Gb of sequence data. About 310 gigabases of sequencing data and some 85 million unique TCR sequences were included in an early release covering roughly 600 HLA-typed donors. Among the roughly 390 genotyped donors, 75% to 90% belonged to the genetic ancestry cluster associated with self-reported Caucasian donors. The aim of the study was to test whether cataloging public T cell receptors could identify signatures of past pathogen exposure. The study profiled the T cell repertoires of about 640 subjects by immunosequencing and related them to cytomegalovirus serostatus. In addition to the first cohort of approximately 670 subjects, a separate validation cohort of 120 different subjects was used. To predict cytomegalovirus infection status, the study combined high-throughput TCR immunosequencing, statistical association of individual TCRs with disease status, and machine learning. A later analysis re-analyzed previously published TCR beta repertoires from 500 to 700 donors and added high-resolution HLA genotyping to study TCR occurrence patterns. The later analysis used no new phenotypic data to find candidate immune exposures, relying instead on TCR beta sequences and their occurrence across donors. To decide whether each TCR beta V gene segment behaved as functional or pseudogenic, an earlier analysis of nearly 600 of the donors relied on high-throughput TCR beta sequencing. Donor age, sex, ethnicity and CMV serostatus were collected together with the repertoire data. In a later genetic analysis, genome-wide SNP genotypes for about 55% of the roughly 700 donors were used, and that subset was treated as a discovery cohort. All discovery cohort repertoires had been generated on a single sequencing platform. HLA typing covered class I and class II loci at four-digit resolution. Typing coverage differed by locus: A, B, C, DRB1 and DQB1 were typed in about 620-640 donors, DQA1 in about 500, DPA1 in some 610, and DPB1 in 472. Several DR-DQ haplotypes were handled as single units for association and clustering because linkage in the cohort was strong. Among 350 to 400 genotyped donors of the cohort, an average of approximately 240,000 unique TCR beta nucleotide sequences were sequenced per donor, roughly a sixth of them non-productive. What the study reported, not specific to this receptor: A cluster of highly shared sequence variants was judged likely to represent a technical artifact of the sequencing pipeline. In both the original and validation cohorts, the classifier was reported to diagnose cytomegalovirus status with high specificity and sensitivity. Some IMGT-functional V segments, including TRBV6-2 and TRBV6-3, could not be told apart with the 87-base-pair reads, so those segments were excluded. In vitro tests confirmed that three of the cytomegalovirus-associated TCR beta chains recognize cytomegalovirus antigens. A later analysis associated 15,000 or so TCR beta sequences with specific HLA alleles at a false discovery rate of 0.05. According to a later genetic analysis, donors in an Asian-associated ancestry cluster had fewer N-insertions in productive TCRs than the approximately 700-donor mean. The study listed 164 TCR beta chains as associated with cytomegalovirus. For the cohort, immune exposure information was limited to CMV serostatus. Several of the top co-occurrence clusters appeared to be linked to parvovirus B19, influenza, CMV and Epstein-Barr virus, according to a later analysis. HLA typing was unavailable for some donors at each locus, so association tests used only the typed subset. This cohort had only TCR beta chains sequenced, and the lack of alpha or paired-chain data limited which features could be detected. A later analysis found that TCR association rates varied across HLA loci, with DRB1 alleles showing the most associated TCRs and HLA-C alleles the fewest. Most CMV-associated TCR beta chains appeared to be HLA-restricted in a later analysis, and the HLA associations seemed to be driven largely by CMV exposure. A further reported finding was that TCR beta sequences accurately predicted the HLA-A and HLA-B alleles for most subjects in the first cohort. While some public TCRs were present in many individuals, most TCR sequences turned up only very rarely across donors. In a later analysis, HLA-associated TCR beta chains showed more clonal expansion and lower generation probabilities than non-associated chains that were equally common. It was suggested by the authors that the approach could potentially be generalized to other disease states and immunological phenotypes. Assigning TCR associations to individual alleles was difficult when HLA alleles, especially DR and DQ, strongly co-occurred. Because counts were too low, about 18 rarely observed V segments, including chromosome 9 orphons, were excluded from the earlier analysis of about 500 of the donors. Broadly in line with IMGT annotations, most TCR beta V segments showed up in productive rearrangements about 87% or about 30% of the time in an earlier analysis of approximately 640 of the donors. A later genetic analysis associated a missense DCLRE1C variant with V-gene and J-gene trimming of TCR beta chains, and an independent cohort replicated the association. Correlated functional status among segregating V segments might be attributable to linkage disequilibrium, but an unknown experimental factor could not be ruled out. Roughly uniform sequencing depth across donors was assumed in presence/absence analyses, although this assumption may not hold.

Library method: the immunoSEQ multiplex PCR assay. For the multiplex PCR, a mixture combining 60 forward primers for TCR Vbeta segments and 13 reverse primers for TCR Jbeta segments was used. The CDR3 region of rearranged TCR beta genes was amplified from genomic DNA by a multiplex PCR assay. Amplified TCR beta libraries were sequenced as 87-base-pair reads on the Illumina HiSeq System. Per the original workflow: Across the 670 or so repertoires, a later analysis counted some 80 million unique TCR beta chains, some 11 million of which were shared by at least two donors. To remove PCR and sequencing errors, raw reads were error-corrected and collapsed into unique sequences using a nearest-neighbor algorithm that merged closely related sequences. To assign V, D and J gene segments, CDR3 sequences were aligned to IMGT reference sequences. For a sequence to be retained, at least a six-nucleotide match to both a V gene segment and a J gene segment was required. A rearrangement was called productive if the CDR3 had no stop codons and remained in frame with V and J, and every other rearrangement was called non-productive. Following IMGT convention, CDR3 was defined as the stretch from the second conserved V-encoded cysteine to the conserved J-encoded phenylalanine. In an earlier analysis of approximately 590 of the donors, sequences lacking an unambiguous match to a single V gene segment were excluded. An earlier analysis of approximately 590 of the donors called V segments functional above 56.7% productive rearrangements and segregating when the between-donor standard deviation exceeded 5%. A statistical classification framework was built for diagnosing cytomegalovirus status from the catalog of TCR beta chain sequences. A later analysis assigned V and J genes by comparing TCR nucleotide sequences with IMGT/GENE-DB human TR gene sequences. In a later analysis, CDR3 sequences and most-parsimonious VDJ recombination scenarios were assigned using the TCRdist pipeline. In a later analysis, each TCR beta chain was defined by its CDR3 amino acid sequence together with its V-gene family, and reads without a unique V-gene family were excluded. As a way to deal with suspected cross-contamination and a sequencing artifact, a later analysis dropped under 600 nucleotide sequences that were highly shared and had low generation probability. For each public chain, a later analysis derived a clonal expansion index from normalized ranks of inferred template counts within each repertoire. Generation probabilities in a later analysis came from a VDJ recombination model fitted to out-of-frame rearrangements, and those results were checked against IGoR. In a later analysis, TCR-TCR, TCR-HLA and TCR-CMV co-occurrence was scored with hypergeometric tests, and a repertoire-size bias correction was applied to TCR pairs. To estimate false discovery rates, a later analysis permuted the HLA or CMV assignments 20 times. In a later analysis, co-occurring TCRs were grouped using DBSCAN, with TCRdist sequence similarity added in when clustering inside HLA-allele-positive subsets. Repertoires with fewer than 30,000 or more than 120,000 public chains were left out of co-occurrence clustering, as were a handful of repertoires with anomalous nucleotide sharing. The source is immuneACCESS, and TCRdb retained only in-frame sequences with V and J called. Part of the clones is not carried over; for the studies checked, unresolved V genes explain less than half of this, and the remainder is unexplained. V, J and clone size derive from that table, while D and trimming were established from the DNA sequence. This sample gives around 70,000 clones in total; about 70% of them show up just once. The ten largest make up 9% to 13% of the sample.

Remarks on this clone: Its binding antigen is unknown. Per-base quality was not reported, and no clone a single base away is much larger than it.

The CDR3 has 16 amino acids, counting the end cysteine and phenylalanine. Here the CDR3 DNA is all that survives: 48 bases in frame from base 1. From the germline V gene, CDR1 is SGHAT and CDR2 is FQNNGV. The V and J ends are trimmed by 5 bases and 3 bases, leaving 17 bases between them. The cohort was made up of 666 healthy bone marrow donors. At the time of sampling, all cohort members were nominally healthy, though unrecorded immune exposures were likely present. The donor was CMV seropositive and belonged to the group of 250 to 300 seropositive cohort members. A peripheral blood sample was collected from each donor, and TCR beta sequencing was performed on peripheral blood mononuclear cells. The Qiagen DNeasy Blood Extraction Kit was used to extract genomic DNA from the blood cell samples.

The chain is assembled from TRBV11-2 and TRBJ2-1; a weak D assignment points to TRBD1 (5 bases agree). This TCR came from a male donor in good health and CMV-seropositive. The sample comprised PBMCs. The sequenced DNA is TGTGCCAGCAGCCCCAGACGGGCAGGGTTCTACAATGAGCAGTTCTTC. Translated, it gives CASSPRRAGFYNEQFF.